Shown below are 30 T cell receptor beta chains from a single sample sequenced in a study of T cell responses to AZD1222 COVID-19 vaccine. Here immunoSEQ multiplex PCR was the method, and the copy in TCRdb shows in-frame clones only, minus some. The data show about 180,000 clones, with over 85% seen just once and around 3% held by the top ten. Specimen: peripheral blood, collected on day 0 of AZD1222 vaccination. These receptors all come from an adult in good health.

V usage is TRBV6-5 and J usage is TRBJ2-7; 10 nucleotides align to TRBD2. Germline CDR1 reads MNHEY; CDR2 reads SVGAGI. There are 14 residues in the CDR3. V shed 5 bases and J 1 base; nucleotides not matched to a gene: 2. CDR3 region: CASSLLAGSYEQYF. The CDR3 DNA sequence: TGTGCCAGCAGTCTACTAGCGGGGTCCTACGAGCAGTACTTC.

The sample holds one count of this clone. The rearrangement joins TRBV11-2 to TRBJ2-3; no definite D call. In germline, CDR1 is SGHAT, CDR2 FQNNGV. The CDR3 length is 14 residues. Trimming cost V 2 bases and J 2 bases, with 8 bases left between them. The CDR3 region is CASSLLPSTDTQYF. The CDR3 nucleotides are TGTGCCAGCAGCTTATTGCCGTCCACAGATACGCAGTATTTT.

The J gene is TRBJ2-7, the V gene TRBV3-1 (or the pseudogene TRBV3-2), with 8 bases aligning to TRBD1. Germline values: CDR1 LGHDT, CDR2 YNNKEL (reference sequence). Germline trimming cut 4 bases from V and 4 bases from J; bases unmatched to any gene: 9. CDR3 length: 15 residues. CDR3 nucleotide sequence: TGTGCCAGCAGCCTAGAGCCAGGGGGCTTTTACGAGCAGTACTTC. It codes for CASSLEPGGFYEQYF.

This chain connects TRBV14 to TRBJ1-5, with 11 bases fitting TRBD1. The CDR3 spans 15 residues. V trimming: 3 bases; J trimming: 5 bases; junction bases outside the gene matches: 3. Germline-derived CDR1 and CDR2 are SGHDN and FVKESK. The CDR3 spells CASSHGQGADQPQHF. As DNA, the CDR3 is TGTGCCAGCAGCCACGGACAGGGGGCCGATCAGCCCCAGCATTTT.

The V call is TRBV30, the J call TRBJ1-5, with TRBD1 matching over 9 bases. Per the germline V gene, CDR1 is GTSNPN and CDR2 is SVGIG (reference sequence). CDR3 length: 14 amino acids. V was clipped by 5 bases and J by 0 bases; unmatched bases: 2. CDR3 loop: CAWDRGISNQPQHF. For the CDR3, the DNA is TGTGCCTGGGACAGGGGGATTAGCAATCAGCCCCAGCATTTT.

This sequence joins TRBV28 and TRBJ1-3, with 8 bases that match TRBD1. The junction had 24 bases not matched to a gene; V was cut back by 5 bases and J by 12 bases. The CDR3 has 18 amino acids. Germline V gene data show CDR1 as MDHEN and CDR2 as SYDVKM. The CDR3 loop reads CASSGSGQAYSERGGIYF. CDR3 nucleotide sequence: TGTGCCAGCAGTGGGTCGGGACAGGCCTACTCTGAGAGGGGGGGCATATATTTT.

CDR3 nucleotide sequence: TGTGCCAGCAGTTACGGACCGAGCTCCTACAATGAGCAGTTCTTC. Residues: CASSYGPSSYNEQFF. The chain uses TRBV6-5 and TRBJ2-1; D uncertain. CDR1 and CDR2 (germline): MNHEY, SVGAGI. The CDR3 length is 15 residues. Trimming shortened V by 2 bases and J by 0 bases, and 8 bases separated the two germline ends.

The CDR3 coding sequence is TGTGCCAGCAGCACCGCTAGCGCCGAGCAGTACTTC. Translation: CASSTASAEQYF. The chain recombines TRBV3-1 (or the pseudogene TRBV3-2) with TRBJ2-7; TRBD2 might be the D (6 bases). The V gene's germline CDR1 is LGHDT and CDR2 YNNKEL (reference sequence). This CDR3 has 12 residues. Trimming removed 5 bases from V and 6 bases from J, with 11 bases in between.

This rearrangement joins TRBV3-1 (or the pseudogene TRBV3-2) to TRBJ1-1; possibly TRBD1 for D (5 bases). Trimming stripped 2 bases from V and 6 bases from J, with 22 bases between. Germline V gene sequence: CDR1 LGHDT, CDR2 YNNKEL (reference sequence). This CDR3 is built from 17 residues. The chain's CDR3 is CASSQFLTGGVKPEAFF. The CDR3 DNA reads as TGTGCCAGCAGCCAATTTTTAACCGGGGGAGTCAAGCCTGAAGCTTTCTTT.

The chain couples TRBV5-1 to TRBJ2-1; D is undetermined. V dropped 0 bases and J dropped 4 bases, with 5 bases sitting between them. The CDR3 is 13 amino acids. The germline V gene has CDR1 SGHRS and CDR2 YFSETQ. CDR3 sequence reads: CASSLDRYNEQFF. CDR3 bases: TGCGCCAGCAGCTTGGACAGATACAATGAGCAGTTCTTC. Full variable domain (outside the CDR3, taken from reference TRBV5-1 and TRBJ2-1): KAGVTQTPRYLIKTRGQQVTLSCSPISGHRSVSWYQQTPGQGLQFLFEYFSETQRNKGNFPGRFSGRQFSNSRSEMNVSTLELGDSALYLCASSLDRYNEQFFGPGTRLTVL.

In its sample, this clone was seen a few times. The chain combines TRBV5-1 with TRBJ1-1; 7 bases match TRBD1. The J segment lost 1 base and the V segment lost 0 bases, leaving 6 bases of the junction unmatched. The CDR3 consists of 16 residues. Germline V gene data show CDR1 as SGHRS and CDR2 as YFSETQ. CDR3 region: CASSLGQGTRNTEAFF. The CDR3 region has the DNA TGCGCCAGCAGCTTGGGACAGGGCACTCGGAACACTGAAGCTTTCTTT.

J is TRBJ2-3 and V is TRBV7-9, with 7 bases fitting TRBD2. The CDR3 is 15 residues long. V gave up 5 bases and J gave up 1 base; unmatched junction bases: 6. Looked up from germline, CDR1 is SEHNR and CDR2 is FQNEAQ (reference sequence). The CDR3 coding sequence is TGTGCCAGCAGCACGGGAGGTAGCGGCACAGATACGCAGTATTTT. Its translation is CASSTGGSGTDTQYF.

This rearrangement joins TRBV25-1 to TRBJ2-1; no clear D. CDR1 and CDR2 from the germline V gene are MGHDK and SYGVNS. Trimming shortened V by 3 bases and J by 15 bases, and 12 bases separated the two germline ends. The CDR3 spans 11 residues. The CDR3 is CASSDGLGPFF. For the CDR3, the DNA is TGTGCCAGCAGTGACGGGCTAGGGCCGTTCTTC.

This chain links TRBV7-9 with TRBJ1-1; 8 bases fit TRBD1. The V gene's germline CDR1 is SEHNR and CDR2 FQNEAQ (reference sequence). This CDR3 region has 14 residues. After removal of 1 base from V and 4 bases from J, the junction contained 2 bases not matched to a gene. The CDR3 reads CASSLGQGITEAFF. The CDR3 DNA reads TGTGCCAGCAGCTTAGGACAGGGGATCACTGAAGCTTTCTTT.

The DNA of the CDR3 is TGTGCCAGCAGGGGCTACGAGCAGTACTTC. As protein: CASRGYEQYF. The rearrangement uses TRBV2 and TRBJ2-7, with D unresolved. V was shortened by 6 bases and J by 3 bases, with 3 bases between the two germline ends. The germline V gene encodes CDR1 SNHLY and CDR2 FYNNEI. The CDR3 runs to 10 residues.

Only one count was recorded for this clone. Other DNA sequences within the sample encode an identical CDR3. The CDR3 reads CASRGGNTIYF. The DNA for the CDR3 is TGTGCCAGCAGAGGGGGAAACACCATATATTTT. The V call is TRBV6-5, the J call TRBJ1-3; D gene uncertain. The CDR3 covers 11 residues. The germline V and J ends were trimmed by 6 bases and 4 bases, with 4 bases remaining between them. CDR1 is MNHEY and CDR2 is SVGAGI in the germline V gene.

The chain uses TRBV29-1 and TRBJ1-4; 11 bases fit TRBD1. V was clipped by 7 bases and J by 8 bases; unmatched bases: 6. The CDR3 sequence is 13 residues long. The germline CDR1 and CDR2 sequences are SQVTM and ANQGSEA. CDR3 DNA sequence: TGCAGCGCCGGGGACAGGGGGTCCGAAAAACTGTTTTTT. Its protein product is CSAGDRGSEKLFF.

J is TRBJ2-1 and V is TRBV3-1 (or the pseudogene TRBV3-2), with D perhaps given as TRBD1 or TRBD2 (5 bases each). The CDR3 is 17 residues long. The V gene's germline CDR1 is LGHDT and CDR2 YNNKEL (reference sequence). Trimming removed 5 bases from V and 4 bases from J, with 21 bases in between. CDR3 in amino acids: CASSSSRGAGPYNEQFF. DNA of the CDR3: TGTGCCAGCAGCTCAAGCCGAGGGGCAGGGCCATACAATGAGCAGTTCTTC.

This rearrangement joins TRBV6-1 to TRBJ2-7; 8 bases line up with TRBD1. The trim removed 2 bases at V and 7 bases at J, leaving 10 bases unmatched. Germline CDR1 reads MNHNS; CDR2 reads SASEGT. The CDR3 runs to 15 residues. The CDR3 is CASSERGRGLWEQYF. The CDR3 nucleotides read TGTGCCAGCAGTGAAAGGGGCAGGGGGCTATGGGAGCAGTACTTC.

The J gene is TRBJ2-5, the V gene TRBV10-2; D tentatively reads TRBD1 or TRBD2 (6 bases each). The CDR3 covers 15 residues. Germline V gene lookup returns CDR1 WSHSY and CDR2 SAAADI. Trimming stripped 3 bases from V and 5 bases from J, with 16 bases between. CDR3 coding DNA: TGCGCCAGCAGTGATTATGGGCAGGGGAGGGAGACCCAGTACTTC. It yields the protein CASSDYGQGRETQYF.

This clone was picked up one time. Here the CDR3 DNA reads TGCGCCAGCAGCCCCTCCCCGGGACAAGTTAGGGGCTACACCTTC. Residues: CASSPSPGQVRGYTF. V gene TRBV5-1 combines with J gene TRBJ1-2; a possible D gene is TRBD1 (6 bases). From germline, CDR1 is SGHRS and CDR2 YFSETQ. Trimming pared 4 bases from V and 8 bases from J, leaving 21 bases between. The CDR3 is 15 residues long.

V is TRBV27 and J is TRBJ1-1; D is unclear. The ends were cut back, 4 bases at V and 3 bases at J, with 27 bases in the middle. Germline values: CDR1 MNHEY, CDR2 SMNVEV (reference sequence). The CDR3 is 19 amino acids. The CDR3 DNA reads TGTGCCAGCAGTTCGAAGCTCCCCGGGCCGATCGTGGGCCACACTGAAGCTTTCTTT. Its translation: CASSSKLPGPIVGHTEAFF.

J is TRBJ2-5 and V is TRBV6-5, with D possibly called TRBD1 or TRBD2 (5 bases each). The CDR3 sequence is 14 residues long. The V gene's germline CDR1 is MNHEY and CDR2 SVGAGI. Trimming pared 6 bases from V and 7 bases from J, leaving 18 bases between. The DNA of the CDR3 is TGTGCCAGCAGCCCCCCAGGCATTGGGGGGACCCAGTACTTC. It is translated as CASSPPGIGGTQYF.

This clone was seen just once. The J gene is TRBJ1-1, the V gene TRBV7-2; D call uncertain. V was pared by 0 bases and J by 6 bases, with 14 bases between. CDR3 length equals 15 residues. Per the germline V gene, CDR1 is SGHTA and CDR2 is FQGNSA. As DNA, the CDR3 is TGTGCCAGCAGCTTAGCGGCCGGGCCTGCGGCTGAAGCTTTCTTT. Translating it yields CASSLAAGPAAEAFF.

The rearrangement uses TRBV6-1 and TRBJ2-1; 9 positions match TRBD2. V was clipped by 4 bases and J by 2 bases; unmatched bases: 6. CDR1 and CDR2 (germline): MNHNS, SASEGT. The CDR3 totals 16 residues. The CDR3 nucleotides read TGTGCCAGCAGTGCCCCTAGCGGGATAACCTACAATGAGCAGTTCTTC. Translated: CASSAPSGITYNEQFF.

This chain links TRBV27 with TRBJ2-2; TRBD1 matches at 7 bases. Germline lookup yields CDR1 MNHEY and CDR2 SMNVEV (reference sequence). The CDR3 length is 15 residues. Trimming cost V 4 bases and J 0 bases; bases outside gene matches: 2. In DNA, the CDR3 is TGTGCCAGCAGTTCTGGGACAGCGAACACCGGGGAGCTGTTTTTT. Its protein is CASSSGTANTGELFF.

The chain carries TRBV7-9 and TRBJ2-7, with 11 bases aligning to TRBD2. Germline assignment: CDR1 SEHNR and CDR2 FQNEAQ (reference sequence). Losses at the gene ends were 5 bases for V and 6 bases for J; bases not matched to a gene: 9. This CDR3 comprises 15 residues. The CDR3 loop is CASSVLAGEGGEQYF. The CDR3 DNA follows: TGTGCCAGCAGCGTACTAGCGGGAGAGGGCGGCGAGCAGTACTTC.

The chain employs TRBV6-4 and TRBJ2-3, with D unresolved. V lost 2 bases, J lost 2 bases, and 8 bases lay in between. The length of the CDR3 is 14 residues. Germline lookup yields CDR1 MRHNA and CDR2 SNTAGT. The CDR3 region has the DNA TGTGCCAGCAGTGACGCGGAGTTCACAGATACGCAGTATTTT. It translates to CASSDAEFTDTQYF.

This clone was detected once. This sequence joins TRBV7-9 and TRBJ2-3, with 7 bases matching TRBD2. This CDR3 has 13 amino acids. Trimming cost V 5 bases and J 4 bases; bases outside gene matches: 3. CDR1 and CDR2 (germline): SEHNR, FQNEAQ (reference sequence). CDR3 bases: TGTGCCAGCAGCAAGCGGGACGCAGATACGCAGTATTTT. Its translation: CASSKRDADTQYF.

The rearrangement joins TRBV7-6 to TRBJ2-3; 7 nucleotides line up with TRBD1. Per the germline V gene, CDR1 is SGHVS and CDR2 is FNYEAQ. With 0 bases clipped from V and 2 bases from J, the junction kept 5 bases outside the gene matches. The CDR3 spans 16 residues. The CDR3 protein is CASSLAMGQPTDTQYF. DNA of the CDR3: TGTGCCAGCAGCTTAGCTATGGGACAGCCCACAGATACGCAGTATTTT. Full variable domain (rest looked up from reference TRBV7-6 and TRBJ2-3): GAGVSQSPRYKVTKRGQDVALRCDPISGHVSLYWYRQALGQGPEFLTYFNYEAQQDKSGLPNDRFSAERPEGSISTLTIQRTEQRDSAMYRCASSLAMGQPTDTQYFGPGTRLTVL.